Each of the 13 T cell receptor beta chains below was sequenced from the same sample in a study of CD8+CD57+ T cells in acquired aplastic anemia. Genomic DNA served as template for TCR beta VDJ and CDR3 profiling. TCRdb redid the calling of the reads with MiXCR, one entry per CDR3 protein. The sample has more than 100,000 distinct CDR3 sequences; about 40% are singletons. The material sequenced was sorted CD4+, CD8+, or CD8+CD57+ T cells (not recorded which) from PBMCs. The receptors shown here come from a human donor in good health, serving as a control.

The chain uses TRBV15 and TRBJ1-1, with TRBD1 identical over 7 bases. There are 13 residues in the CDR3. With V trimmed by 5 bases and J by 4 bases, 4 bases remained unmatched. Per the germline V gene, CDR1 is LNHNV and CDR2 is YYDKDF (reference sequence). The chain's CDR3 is CATSDRVSTEAFF. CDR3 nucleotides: TGTGCCACCAGCGACAGGGTTAGCACTGAAGCTTTCTTT.

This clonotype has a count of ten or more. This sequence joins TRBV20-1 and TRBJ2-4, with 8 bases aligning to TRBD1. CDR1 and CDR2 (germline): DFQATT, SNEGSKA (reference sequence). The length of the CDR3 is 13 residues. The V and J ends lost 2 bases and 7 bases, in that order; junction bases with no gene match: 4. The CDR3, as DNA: TGCAGTGCTAGATTGACAGGGGCGAACATTCAGTACTTC. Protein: CSARLTGANIQYF.

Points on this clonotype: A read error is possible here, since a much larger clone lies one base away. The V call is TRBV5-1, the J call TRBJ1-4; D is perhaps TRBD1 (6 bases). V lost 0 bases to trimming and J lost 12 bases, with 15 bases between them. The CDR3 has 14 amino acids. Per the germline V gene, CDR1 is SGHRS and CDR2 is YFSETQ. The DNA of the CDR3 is TGCGCCAGCAGCTTGGCGGGACAACGGGAAGAACTGTTTTTT. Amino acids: CASSLAGQREELFF.

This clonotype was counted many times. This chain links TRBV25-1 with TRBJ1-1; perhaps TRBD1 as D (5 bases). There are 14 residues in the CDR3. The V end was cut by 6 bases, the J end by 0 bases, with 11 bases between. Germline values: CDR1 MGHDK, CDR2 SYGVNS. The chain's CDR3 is CASREGPMNTEAFF. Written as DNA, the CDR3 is TGTGCCAGCAGGGAGGGACCGATGAACACTGAAGCTTTCTTT.

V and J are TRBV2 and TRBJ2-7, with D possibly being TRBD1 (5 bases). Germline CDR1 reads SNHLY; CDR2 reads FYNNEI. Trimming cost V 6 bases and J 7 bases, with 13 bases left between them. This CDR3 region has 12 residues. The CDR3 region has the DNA TGTGCCAGCAGACAGGATTTGGGGGAGCAGTACTTC. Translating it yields CASRQDLGEQYF.

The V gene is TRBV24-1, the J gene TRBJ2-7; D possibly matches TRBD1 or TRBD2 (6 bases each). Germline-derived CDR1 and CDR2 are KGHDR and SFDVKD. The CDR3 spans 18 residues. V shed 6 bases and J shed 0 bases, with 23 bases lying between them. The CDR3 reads CATSITGQPRGTSYEQYF. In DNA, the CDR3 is TGTGCCACCAGTATTACAGGGCAACCCCGCGGGACCTCCTACGAGCAGTACTTC.

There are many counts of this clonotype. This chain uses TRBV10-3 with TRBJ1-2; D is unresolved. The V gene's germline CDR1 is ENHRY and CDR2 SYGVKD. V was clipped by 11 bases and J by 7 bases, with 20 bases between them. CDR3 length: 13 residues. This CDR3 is CAAMDGTWSGYTF. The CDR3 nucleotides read TGTGCCGCGATGGACGGAACGTGGAGTGGCTACACCTTC.

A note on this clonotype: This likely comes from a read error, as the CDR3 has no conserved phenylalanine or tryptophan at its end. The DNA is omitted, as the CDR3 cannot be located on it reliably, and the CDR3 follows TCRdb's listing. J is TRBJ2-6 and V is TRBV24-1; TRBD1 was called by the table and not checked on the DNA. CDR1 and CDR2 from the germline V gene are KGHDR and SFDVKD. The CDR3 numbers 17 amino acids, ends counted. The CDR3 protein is CATSRGGDFSGANVLKI.

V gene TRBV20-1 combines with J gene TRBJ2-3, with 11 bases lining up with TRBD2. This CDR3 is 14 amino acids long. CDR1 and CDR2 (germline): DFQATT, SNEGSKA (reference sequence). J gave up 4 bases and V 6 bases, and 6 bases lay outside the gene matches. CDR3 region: CSAQTSGEADTQYF. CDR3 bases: TGCAGTGCACAGACTAGCGGGGAGGCAGATACGCAGTATTTT.

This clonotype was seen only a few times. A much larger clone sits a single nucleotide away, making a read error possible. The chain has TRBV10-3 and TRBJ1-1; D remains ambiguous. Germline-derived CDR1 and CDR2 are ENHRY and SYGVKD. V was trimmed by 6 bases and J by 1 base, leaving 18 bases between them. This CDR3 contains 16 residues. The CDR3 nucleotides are TGTGCCATCAGGGGATATGGCGTTACGACGAACACTGAAGCTTTCTTT. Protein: CAIRGYGVTTNTEAFF.

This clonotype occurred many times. CDR3: CASSQATGAGYTF. DNA of the CDR3: TGCGCCAGCAGCCAGGCGACAGGGGCCGGCTACACCTTC. J is TRBJ1-2 and V is TRBV4-1, with 8 bases that match TRBD1. The germline V gene encodes CDR1 MGHRA and CDR2 YSYEKL. The CDR3 runs 13 residues. Trimming removed 3 bases from V and 8 bases from J; junction bases left unmatched: 5.

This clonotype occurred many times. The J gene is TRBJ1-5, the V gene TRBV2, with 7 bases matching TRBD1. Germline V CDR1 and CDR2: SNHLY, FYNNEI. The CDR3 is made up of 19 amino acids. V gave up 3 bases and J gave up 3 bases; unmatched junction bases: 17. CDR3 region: CASSDLGQTIRGINQPQHF. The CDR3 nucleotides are TGTGCCAGCAGTGATTTGGGACAGACGATCCGAGGGATCAATCAGCCCCAGCATTTT.

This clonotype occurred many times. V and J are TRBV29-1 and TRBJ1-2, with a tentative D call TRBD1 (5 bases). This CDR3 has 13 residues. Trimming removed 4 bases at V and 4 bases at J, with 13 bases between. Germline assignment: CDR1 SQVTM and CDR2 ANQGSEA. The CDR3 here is CSVVRQGGYGYTF. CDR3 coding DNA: TGCAGCGTTGTTCGGCAGGGAGGCTATGGCTACACCTTC.